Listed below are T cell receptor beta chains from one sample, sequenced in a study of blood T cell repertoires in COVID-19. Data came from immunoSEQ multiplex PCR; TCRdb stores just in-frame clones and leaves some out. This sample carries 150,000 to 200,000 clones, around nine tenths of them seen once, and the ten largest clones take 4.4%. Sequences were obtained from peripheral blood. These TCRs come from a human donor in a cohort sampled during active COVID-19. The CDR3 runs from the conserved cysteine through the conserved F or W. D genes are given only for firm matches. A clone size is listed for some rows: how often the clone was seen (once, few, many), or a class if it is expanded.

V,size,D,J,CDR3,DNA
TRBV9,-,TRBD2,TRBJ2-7,CASSVGGGPTYEQYF,TGTGCCAGCAGCGTAGGGGGGGGACCAACCTACGAGCAGTACTTC
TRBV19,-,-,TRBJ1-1,CASSRRGSNTEAFF,TGTGCCAGTAGCCGCCGGGGGTCGAACACTGAAGCTTTCTTT
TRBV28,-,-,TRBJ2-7,CASAPHGSSYEQYF,TGTGCCAGCGCGCCCCACGGGAGCTCCTACGAGCAGTACTTC
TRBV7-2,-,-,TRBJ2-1,CASSTTPGGPNEQFF,TGTGCCAGCAGCACTACCCCTGGCGGGCCCAATGAGCAGTTCTTC
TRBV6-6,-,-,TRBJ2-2,CASSNGQLLNTEELFF,TGTGCCAGCAGTAACGGACAGCTTTTGAACACCGAGGAGCTGTTTTTT
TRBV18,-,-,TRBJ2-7,CASSHSRQNEQYF,TGTGCCAGCTCACACTCCCGACAAAACGAGCAGTACTTC
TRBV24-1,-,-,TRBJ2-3,CATKRSGGADTQYF,TGTGCCACCAAAAGGTCAGGAGGGGCAGATACGCAGTATTTT
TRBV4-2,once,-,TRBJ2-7,CASSPTDSYEQYF,TGTGCCAGCAGCCCTACTGACTCCTACGAGCAGTACTTC
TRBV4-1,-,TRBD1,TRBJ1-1,CASSYGTGGAGTEAFF,TGCGCCAGCAGCTACGGGACAGGGGGCGCAGGCACTGAAGCTTTCTTT
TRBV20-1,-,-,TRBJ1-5,CSASVELINQPQHF,TGCAGTGCTAGTGTCGAGTTAATCAATCAGCCCCAGCATTTT
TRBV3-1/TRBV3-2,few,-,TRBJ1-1,CASSQVQGTEAFF,TGTGCCAGCAGCCAAGTACAGGGCACTGAAGCTTTCTTT
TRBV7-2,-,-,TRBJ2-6,CASSLVGGGSGANVLTF,TGTGCCAGCAGCTTAGTAGGGGGGGGCTCTGGGGCCAACGTCCTGACTTTC
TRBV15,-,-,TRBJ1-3,CATSRDRFSGNTIYF,TGTGCCACCAGCAGAGATCGGTTCTCTGGAAACACCATATATTTT
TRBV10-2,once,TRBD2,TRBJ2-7,CASSKTSGRPRSSYEQYF,TGCGCCAGCAGTAAGACTAGCGGGAGGCCCCGAAGCTCCTACGAGCAGTACTTC
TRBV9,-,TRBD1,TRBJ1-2,CASSSGLGTVLSYTF,TGTGCCAGCAGCTCCGGTCTAGGGACAGTTCTTAGCTACACCTTC
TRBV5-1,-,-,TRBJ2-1,CASSLGFGGHNEQFF,TGCGCCAGCAGCTTGGGATTCGGAGGTCACAATGAGCAGTTCTTC
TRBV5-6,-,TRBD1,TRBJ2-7,CASSSGTVTYEQYF,TGTGCCAGCAGTTCCGGGACAGTCACCTACGAGCAGTACTTC
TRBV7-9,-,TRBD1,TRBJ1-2,CASTEQGANYGYTF,TGTGCCAGCACCGAACAGGGGGCGAACTATGGCTACACCTTC
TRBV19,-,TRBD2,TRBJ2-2,CASRLPSGGVPGELFF,TGTGCCAGTAGGCTTCCTAGCGGGGGGGTCCCCGGGGAGCTGTTTTTT
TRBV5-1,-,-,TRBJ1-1,CASGEDGVGTEAFF,TGCGCCAGCGGGGAGGACGGGGTCGGTACTGAAGCTTTCTTT
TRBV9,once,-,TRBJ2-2,CARQGDRNTGELFF,TGTGCCAGACAGGGCGACAGGAACACCGGGGAGCTGTTTTTT
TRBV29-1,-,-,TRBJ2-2,CSVARQGSDTGELFF,TGCAGCGTAGCCCGGCAGGGGTCCGACACCGGGGAGCTGTTTTTT
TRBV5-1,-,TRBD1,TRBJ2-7,CASRPGQGAYEQYF,TGCGCCAGCCGACCGGGACAGGGGGCCTACGAGCAGTACTTC